This T cell receptor beta chain derives from a study of naive and memory T cell subsets. Germline-derived CDR1 and CDR2 are SQVTM and ANQGSEA. This CDR3 is built from 13 residues. Trimming cost V 6 bases and J 0 bases; bases outside gene matches: 1. CMV status came from CD4+ IFNgamma after overnight CMV lysate stimulation. Two oligonucleotides, mixed equimolar, formed the beta constant-region primer covering TRBC1 and TRBC2. Four rounds of PCR amplified the ligated cDNA using nested alpha and beta constant-region primers plus SP2. TCRdb recomputed calls from the UMI-ligation and nested PCR reads with MiXCR, one row per CDR3 protein. In the table there are 95,000 to 150,000 distinct CDR3 sequences, around 35% of which are singletons. This clonotype was observed at least ten times.

The sequenced material came from central memory CD4+ T cells from blood. The sequence derives from a human donor in good health. V gene TRBV29-1 combines with J gene TRBJ2-3, with TRBD1 matching over 9 bases. Here the CDR3 DNA reads TGCAGCGTCGACAGGGGGAGCACAGATACGCAGTATTTT. As protein: CSVDRGSTDTQYF.